These T cell receptor beta chains were read from a single sample in a study of cytomegalovirus exposure and HLA in healthy donors. Sequencing used immunoSEQ multiplex PCR; TCRdb keeps in-frame clones, though not all of them. The sample lists roughly 96,000 clones, under 85% occurring once. Sequenced input: PBMCs. These receptors were obtained from a woman in her 70s in good health and CMV-seropositive. Each CDR3 is given with its conserved first and last residue. Each record gives: clone size, V gene, J gene, D gene, CDR3 protein, CDR3 DNA. D genes are given only for firm matches. Size values are once, few and many counts, or a class for expanded clones, and some rows have none.

abundance: .
v_gene: TRBV5-1
j_gene: TRBJ2-7
d_gene: TRBD1
CDR3aa: CASSFAPGQGSSYEQYF
CDR3nt: TGCGCCAGCAGCTTTGCACCGGGACAGGGTAGCTCCTACGAGCAGTACTTC

abundance: few
v_gene: TRBV11-2
j_gene: TRBJ1-1
d_gene: .
CDR3aa: CASSSRTGRGNFEAFF
CDR3nt: TGTGCCAGCAGCTCCCGTACAGGGAGAGGCAACTTTGAAGCTTTCTTT

abundance: .
v_gene: TRBV10-3
j_gene: TRBJ2-7
d_gene: .
CDR3aa: CAISESNTQEWYF
CDR3nt: TGTGCCATCAGTGAGTCGAACACACAGGAGTGGTACTTC

abundance: .
v_gene: TRBV9
j_gene: TRBJ2-1
d_gene: .
CDR3aa: CASSALTSGPYNEQFF
CDR3nt: TGTGCCAGCAGCGCCTTGACTAGTGGGCCCTACAATGAGCAGTTCTTC

abundance: .
v_gene: TRBV12-5
j_gene: TRBJ2-1
d_gene: .
CDR3aa: CASGLELQAVVEQFF
CDR3nt: TGTGCTAGTGGTTTGGAGTTACAGGCCGTGGTTGAGCAGTTCTTC

abundance: .
v_gene: TRBV27
j_gene: TRBJ1-6
d_gene: .
CDR3aa: CASRLPGGNSPLHF
CDR3nt: TGTGCCAGCAGACTTCCGGGAGGGAATTCACCCCTCCACTTT

abundance: once
v_gene: TRBV5-1
j_gene: TRBJ1-4
d_gene: .
CDR3aa: CASSLESGLTTNEKLFF
CDR3nt: TGCGCCAGCAGCTTGGAGTCAGGGCTCACAACTAATGAAAAACTGTTTTTT

abundance: once
v_gene: TRBV19
j_gene: TRBJ1-3
d_gene: TRBD1
CDR3aa: CASTPQGAGNTIYF
CDR3nt: TGTGCCAGTACTCCCCAGGGGGCTGGAAACACCATATATTTT

abundance: .
v_gene: TRBV7-6
j_gene: TRBJ1-1
d_gene: .
CDR3aa: CASSTQGYTEAFF
CDR3nt: TGTGCCAGCAGCACCCAGGGCTATACTGAAGCTTTCTTT

abundance: .
v_gene: TRBV4-1
j_gene: TRBJ2-5
d_gene: .
CDR3aa: CASSQDSSFSRKTQYF
CDR3nt: TGCGCCAGCAGCCAAGATTCAAGTTTTTCTAGAAAGACCCAGTACTTC

abundance: .
v_gene: TRBV2
j_gene: TRBJ2-1
d_gene: .
CDR3aa: CASSTSDEQFF
CDR3nt: TGTGCCAGCAGTACTAGTGATGAGCAGTTCTTC

abundance: .
v_gene: TRBV9
j_gene: TRBJ2-2
d_gene: .
CDR3aa: CASSVAEGVFAGELFF
CDR3nt: TGTGCCAGCAGCGTAGCCGAGGGCGTCTTCGCCGGGGAGCTGTTTTTT

abundance: .
v_gene: TRBV4-3
j_gene: TRBJ2-7
d_gene: TRBD1
CDR3aa: CASSQDRDSSYEQYF
CDR3nt: TGCGCCAGCAGCCAAGATAGGGACAGCTCCTACGAGCAGTACTTC

abundance: .
v_gene: TRBV28
j_gene: TRBJ1-2
d_gene: TRBD1
CDR3aa: CASSTPRWDSHYGYTF
CDR3nt: TGTGCCAGCAGTACCCCCAGGTGGGACAGTCACTATGGCTACACCTTC

abundance: .
v_gene: TRBV19
j_gene: TRBJ2-2
d_gene: TRBD2
CDR3aa: CASPQGLAGANSASLGELFF
CDR3nt: TGTGCCAGTCCACAGGGACTAGCGGGAGCGAACTCGGCTTCCCTCGGGGAGCTGTTTTTT

abundance: once
v_gene: TRBV7-9
j_gene: TRBJ1-1
d_gene: TRBD1
CDR3aa: CSSSLGGTGGTEAFF
CDR3nt: TGTTCCAGCAGCTTAGGAGGGACAGGGGGCACTGAAGCTTTCTTT

abundance: .
v_gene: TRBV15
j_gene: TRBJ1-4
d_gene: .
CDR3aa: CATSKAPGGGEKLFF
CDR3nt: TGTGCCACCAGCAAGGCCCCCGGGGGTGGGGAAAAACTGTTTTTT

abundance: .
v_gene: TRBV5-1
j_gene: TRBJ2-2
d_gene: TRBD1
CDR3aa: CASSLDGTGGEELFF
CDR3nt: TGCGCCAGCAGCTTGGACGGGACAGGGGGCGAGGAGCTGTTTTTT

abundance: .
v_gene: TRBV5-5
j_gene: TRBJ2-7
d_gene: TRBD1
CDR3aa: CASSPAGQAQWQYF
CDR3nt: TGTGCCAGCAGCCCGGCGGGACAGGCCCAGTGGCAGTACTTC

abundance: .
v_gene: TRBV7-2
j_gene: TRBJ1-3
d_gene: TRBD1
CDR3aa: CVSSLAGTGFNTIYF
CDR3nt: TGTGTCAGCAGCTTAGCCGGGACAGGGTTTAACACCATATATTTT

abundance: .
v_gene: TRBV28
j_gene: TRBJ1-2
d_gene: TRBD1
CDR3aa: CASSAGQGPLSGYTF
CDR3nt: TGTGCCAGCAGTGCGGGACAGGGGCCCCTTTCGGGCTACACCTTC